The clone carrying this T cell receptor beta chain was seen a single time. The data are from a study of blood T cell repertoires in COVID-19. Assay used: immunoSEQ multiplex PCR; TCRdb lists only in-frame clones, some missing. Of 340,000 or so clones in the sample, roughly 84% were seen once. The V and J ends lost 3 bases and 0 bases, in that order; junction bases with no gene match: 4. CDR3 length equals 16 residues. Germline CDR1 reads MNHEY; CDR2 reads SMNVEV (reference sequence). Sequencing input: peripheral blood. The V and J genes are TRBV27 and TRBJ2-3; 9 bases agree with TRBD2. The sequence came from a middle-aged man with active or convalescent COVID-19. The CDR3 protein is CASSFGLALSTDTQYF. Written as DNA, the CDR3 is TGTGCCAGCAGTTTTGGACTAGCGCTTAGCACAGATACGCAGTATTTT.